This TCR beta chain derives from a study of T cells in women clearing cervical HPV infection. Here immunoSEQ multiplex PCR was the method, and the copy in TCRdb shows in-frame clones only, minus some. The sample includes about 37,000 clones. V shed 6 bases and J 5 bases; nucleotides not matched to a gene: 2. This CDR3 is 12 amino acids long. On this clone itself: The read ends 3 residues early relative to the CDR3; the germline J gene fills the gap.

V gene TRBV12-3 or TRBV12-4 combines with J gene TRBJ2-3, with TRBD2 matching 7 bases. The receptor was derived from a woman aged 18-69 years with a cervical HPV16 infection that either progressed to CIN3+ or cleared (not recorded which). The source material was blood buffy coat. The CDR3 is CASSPGGDTQYF. The DNA read from the CDR3 is TGTGCCAGCAGCCCGGGGGGAGATACG.